What follows are 10 T cell receptor beta chains derived from one specimen sequenced in a study of shared clonotypes between healthy human individuals. The data were produced by immunoSEQ multiplex PCR, yet TCRdb's version contains in-frame clones alone and is incomplete. Among approximately 2,000,000 clones listed, around 90% were seen once. Sequenced material: naive CD4+ T cells from PBMCs. Sample subset: CD45RA+ positively selected. The receptors shown here come from a man aged 18 to 30 in good health. Some clones in this sample may be carry-over from other donors' samples.

This chain joins TRBV7-9 and TRBJ1-2; 9 nucleotides align to TRBD1. CDR1 SEHNR and CDR2 FQNEAQ come from the germline V gene (reference sequence). Unmatched junction bases numbered 8, after V lost 5 bases and J lost 7 bases. The CDR3 length is 14 residues. CDR3 nucleotides: TGTGCCAGCAGCGCCCTAGGGACAGGGCTTGGCTACACCTTC. It yields the protein CASSALGTGLGYTF.

As for this clone: The sample holds other DNA sequences that translate to the same CDR3. Written as DNA, the CDR3 is TGTGCCAGCAGTGAGGGGGTAACTAATGAAAAACTGTTTTTT. It yields the protein CASSEGVTNEKLFF. The V and J genes are TRBV9 and TRBJ1-4; D perhaps matches TRBD1 (6 bases). The ends were cut back, 5 bases at V and 1 base at J, with 9 bases in the middle. CDR1 SGDLS and CDR2 YYNGEE come from the germline V gene. The CDR3 covers 14 residues.

The rearrangement uses TRBV28 and TRBJ2-7; 8 positions match TRBD2. The V segment lost 6 bases and the J segment 5 bases; nucleotides outside the gene matches: 18. Germline V gene lookup returns CDR1 MDHEN and CDR2 SYDVKM. CDR3 length equals 17 residues. The CDR3 DNA reads TGTGCCAGCAGCCCCAGACGGGGGGGCGCGAGTTCCCACGAGCAGTACTTC. Encoded protein: CASSPRRGGASSHEQYF.

The genes are TRBV29-1 and TRBJ2-7; 11 positions match TRBD2. Looked up from germline, CDR1 is SQVTM and CDR2 is ANQGSEA. Germline trimming cut 6 bases from V and 2 bases from J; bases unmatched to any gene: 12. This CDR3 spans 16 amino acids. The CDR3 region is CSVLVPGLADPYEQYF. The CDR3 coding sequence is TGCAGCGTCCTTGTCCCGGGACTAGCGGATCCCTACGAGCAGTACTTC.

Comments on this clone: Other DNA sequences of this sample code for an identical CDR3. The chain recombines TRBV9 with TRBJ2-5, with D unresolved. Trimming removed 0 bases at V and 3 bases at J, with 6 bases between. CDR3 size: 13 residues. Germline V lookup: CDR1 SGDLS, CDR2 YYNGEE. The CDR3 protein is CASSVGAEETQYF. For the CDR3, the DNA is TGTGCCAGCAGCGTAGGGGCAGAAGAGACCCAGTACTTC.

The genes are TRBV18 and TRBJ2-1; TRBD1 or TRBD2 may be the D gene (5 bases each). The CDR3 is 16 residues long. Trimming shortened V by 3 bases and J by 2 bases, and 14 bases separated the two germline ends. Germline-derived CDR1 and CDR2 are KGHSH and LQKENI. CDR3 residues: CASSPGRDPTYNEQFF. The CDR3 nucleotides read TGTGCCAGCTCACCGGGTCGGGACCCAACCTACAATGAGCAGTTCTTC.

The genes are TRBV5-1 and TRBJ2-7, with 11 bases aligning to TRBD1. The CDR3 is 15 residues long. V lost 3 bases, J lost 5 bases, and 7 bases stayed unmatched. Germline CDR1 SGHRS, CDR2 YFSETQ. Here the CDR3 DNA reads TGCGCCAGCAGCTCAGGACAGGGGGCGAACGACGAGCAGTACTTC. Translation gives CASSSGQGANDEQYF.

V gene TRBV6-6 combines with J gene TRBJ2-1; D tentatively reads TRBD1 or TRBD2 (5 bases each). This CDR3 has 16 residues. Germline V CDR1 and CDR2: MNHNY, SVGAGI (reference sequence). Trimming removed 6 bases from V and 0 bases from J, with 15 bases in between. For the CDR3, the DNA is TGTGCCAGCAGAATGCCTGGGGGTAGCTCCTACAATGAGCAGTTCTTC. It encodes CASRMPGGSSYNEQFF.

The V call is TRBV28, the J call TRBJ2-2; D not resolved. Trimming shortened V by 4 bases and J by 5 bases, and 14 bases separated the two germline ends. The germline gives CDR1 MDHEN, CDR2 SYDVKM. This CDR3 has 15 amino acids. The CDR3 nucleotides are TGTGCCAGCAGTTCCGGGTTAGGGTTGACCGGGGAGCTGTTTTTT. The encoded protein is CASSSGLGLTGELFF.

This clone was picked up one time. The chain has TRBV6-6 and TRBJ2-1; 7 bases are shared with TRBD2. Germline lookup yields CDR1 MNHNY and CDR2 SVGAGI (reference sequence). Trimming took 2 bases from V and 2 from J; bases not matched to a gene: 6. This CDR3 region has 16 residues. The CDR3 bases are TGTGCCAGCAGTTACGCCGGGCTAGCGGCCTACAATGAGCAGTTCTTC. It translates to CASSYAGLAAYNEQFF.